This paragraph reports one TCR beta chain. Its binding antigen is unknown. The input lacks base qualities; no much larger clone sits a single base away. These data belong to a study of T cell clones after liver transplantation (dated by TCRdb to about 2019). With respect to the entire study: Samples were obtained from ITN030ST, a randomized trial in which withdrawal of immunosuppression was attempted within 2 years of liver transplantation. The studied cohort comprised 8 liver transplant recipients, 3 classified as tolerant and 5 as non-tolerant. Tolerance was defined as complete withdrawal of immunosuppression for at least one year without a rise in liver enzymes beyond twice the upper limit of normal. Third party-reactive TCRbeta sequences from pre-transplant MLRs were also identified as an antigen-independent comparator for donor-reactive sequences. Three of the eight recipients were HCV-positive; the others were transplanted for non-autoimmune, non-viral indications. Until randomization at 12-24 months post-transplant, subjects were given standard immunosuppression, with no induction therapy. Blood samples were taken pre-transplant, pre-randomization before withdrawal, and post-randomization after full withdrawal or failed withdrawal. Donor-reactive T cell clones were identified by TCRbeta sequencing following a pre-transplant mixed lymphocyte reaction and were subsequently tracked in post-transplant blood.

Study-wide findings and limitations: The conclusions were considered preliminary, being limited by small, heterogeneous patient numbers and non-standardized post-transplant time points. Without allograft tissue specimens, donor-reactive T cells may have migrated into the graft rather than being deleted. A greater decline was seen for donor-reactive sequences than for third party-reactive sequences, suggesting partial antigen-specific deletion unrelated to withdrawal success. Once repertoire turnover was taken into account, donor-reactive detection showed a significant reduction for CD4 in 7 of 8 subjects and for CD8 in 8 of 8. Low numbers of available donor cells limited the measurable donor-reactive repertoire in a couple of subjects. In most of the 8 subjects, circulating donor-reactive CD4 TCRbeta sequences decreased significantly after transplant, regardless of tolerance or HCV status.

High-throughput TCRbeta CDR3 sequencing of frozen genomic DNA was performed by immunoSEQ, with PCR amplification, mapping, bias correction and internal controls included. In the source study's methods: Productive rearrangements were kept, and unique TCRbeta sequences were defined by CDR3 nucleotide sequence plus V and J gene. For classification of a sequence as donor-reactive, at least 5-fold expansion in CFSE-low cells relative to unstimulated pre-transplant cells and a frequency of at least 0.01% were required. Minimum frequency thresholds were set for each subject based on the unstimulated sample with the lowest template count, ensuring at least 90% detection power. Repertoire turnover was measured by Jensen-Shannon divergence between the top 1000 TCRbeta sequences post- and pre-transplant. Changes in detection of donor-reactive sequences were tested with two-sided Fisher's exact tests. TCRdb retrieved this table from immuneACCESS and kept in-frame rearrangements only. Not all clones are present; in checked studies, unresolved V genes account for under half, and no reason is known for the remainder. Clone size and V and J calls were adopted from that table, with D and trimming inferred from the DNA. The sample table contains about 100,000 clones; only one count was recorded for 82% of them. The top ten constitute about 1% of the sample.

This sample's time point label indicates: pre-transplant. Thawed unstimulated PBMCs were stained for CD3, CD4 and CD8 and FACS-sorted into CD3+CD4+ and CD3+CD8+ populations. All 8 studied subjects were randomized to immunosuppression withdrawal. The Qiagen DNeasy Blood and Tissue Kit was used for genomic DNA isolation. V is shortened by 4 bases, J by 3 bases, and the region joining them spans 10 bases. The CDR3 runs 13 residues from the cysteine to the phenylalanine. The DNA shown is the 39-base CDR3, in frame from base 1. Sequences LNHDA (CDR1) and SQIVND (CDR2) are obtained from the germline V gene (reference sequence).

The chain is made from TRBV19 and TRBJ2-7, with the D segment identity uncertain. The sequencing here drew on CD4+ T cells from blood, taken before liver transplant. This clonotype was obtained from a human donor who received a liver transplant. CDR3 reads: CASSTTVNYEQYF. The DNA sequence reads TGTGCCAGTAGTACGACGGTAAACTACGAGCAGTACTTC.